The 9 T cell receptor beta chains in this list originate from one sample, sequenced in a study of CD4+ T cells in melanoma. TCRdb's copy holds only in-frame clones and misses some; the assay was immunoSEQ multiplex PCR. The sample consists of 9,500 to 13,000 clones, over 65% of them appearing once. Sample: cells from a culture (not recorded whether cultured in vitro). The receptors come from a human donor with melanoma.

This clone has only one observation. The CDR3 nucleotides are TGTGCCAGTAGCAAGACTAGCGGGGACTACGAGCAGTACTTC. Protein sequence: CASSKTSGDYEQYF. The chain employs TRBV19 and TRBJ2-7; 11 nucleotides match TRBD2. The CDR3 is made up of 14 amino acids. CDR1 LNHDA and CDR2 SQIVND come from the germline V gene (reference sequence). Trimming cost V 6 bases and J 3 bases; bases outside gene matches: 4.

This chain joins TRBV5-1 and TRBJ1-2, with D hard to call. Germline loops: CDR1 SGHRS, CDR2 YFSETQ. Trimming stripped 7 bases from V and 4 bases from J, with 14 bases between. The CDR3 extends over 13 amino acids. In DNA form, the CDR3 reads TGCGCCAGCGGGTCTGCGGGGAGCTATGGCTACACCTTC. It encodes CASGSAGSYGYTF.

J is TRBJ2-2 and V is TRBV29-1; D is unresolved. V lost 7 bases and J 3 bases, leaving 15 bases between the germline ends. The CDR3 is made up of 14 amino acids. CDR1 and CDR2 (germline): SQVTM, ANQGSEA. The CDR3 here is CSARPSADTGELFF. DNA for the CDR3: TGCAGCGCCCGACCAAGCGCCGACACCGGGGAGCTGTTTTTT.

The chain carries TRBV7-8 and TRBJ1-1; D possibly corresponds to TRBD1 (5 bases). CDR3 length: 16 residues. With 4 bases removed from V and 3 bases from J, the gap between germline ends came to 18 bases. Germline V lookup: CDR1 SGHVS, CDR2 FQNEAQ. In DNA form, the CDR3 reads TGTGCCAGCAGCTCCCAATCCCCAGGGTGGGACACTGAAGCTTTCTTT. Residues: CASSSQSPGWDTEAFF.

The V call is TRBV5-4, the J call TRBJ1-2, with D unclear. V lost 1 base and J lost 2, with 9 bases in between. Germline lookup yields CDR1 SGHNT and CDR2 YYREEE (reference sequence). This CDR3 has 14 residues. Here the CDR3 DNA reads TGTGCCAGCAGCTTGTTTGCACTCAACTATGGCTACACCTTC. This encodes CASSLFALNYGYTF.

V is TRBV5-8 and J is TRBJ2-3; 7 positions agree with TRBD2. Germline V CDR1 and CDR2: SGHTS, YDEGEE. The CDR3 is 18 residues long. V lost 0 bases, J lost 1 base, and 11 bases stayed unmatched. This CDR3 reads CASSLGRGVTSGTDTQYF. As DNA, the CDR3 is TGTGCCAGCAGCTTGGGTCGGGGGGTAACGTCTGGCACAGATACGCAGTATTTT.

The chain combines TRBV24-1 with TRBJ2-2; D is perhaps TRBD1 or TRBD2 (5 bases each). Trimming removed 4 bases at V and 3 bases at J, with 11 bases between. The CDR3 extends over 15 amino acids. Germline lookup yields CDR1 KGHDR and CDR2 SFDVKD. The CDR3: CATSDVGGHTGELFF. CDR3 DNA sequence: TGTGCCACCAGTGACGTTGGGGGTCACACCGGGGAGCTGTTTTTT.

V is TRBV9 and J is TRBJ2-4; D unresolved. CDR1 is SGDLS and CDR2 is YYNGEE in the germline V gene. Deletions cut 0 bases from V and 6 bases from J, with 10 bases between. CDR3 size: 14 residues. The CDR3 bases are TGTGCCAGCAGCGTAGCCCCCTGGGGAAACATTCAGTACTTC. Translation: CASSVAPWGNIQYF.

The chain links TRBV5-4 to TRBJ1-3; D remains ambiguous. Germline values: CDR1 SGHNT, CDR2 YYREEE (reference sequence). V was shortened by 1 base and J by 0 bases, with 8 bases between the two germline ends. The CDR3 spans 15 residues. This CDR3 reads CASSLLSDSGNTIYF. CDR3 coding DNA: TGTGCCAGCAGCTTGCTGTCCGACTCTGGAAACACCATATATTTT. Full variable domain (remainder filled in from reference TRBV5-4 and TRBJ1-3): ETGVTQSPTHLIKTRGQQVTLRCSSQSGHNTVSWYQQALGQGPQFIFQYYREEENGRGNFPPRFSGLQFPNYSSELNVNALELDDSALYLCASSLLSDSGNTIYFGEGSWLTVV.